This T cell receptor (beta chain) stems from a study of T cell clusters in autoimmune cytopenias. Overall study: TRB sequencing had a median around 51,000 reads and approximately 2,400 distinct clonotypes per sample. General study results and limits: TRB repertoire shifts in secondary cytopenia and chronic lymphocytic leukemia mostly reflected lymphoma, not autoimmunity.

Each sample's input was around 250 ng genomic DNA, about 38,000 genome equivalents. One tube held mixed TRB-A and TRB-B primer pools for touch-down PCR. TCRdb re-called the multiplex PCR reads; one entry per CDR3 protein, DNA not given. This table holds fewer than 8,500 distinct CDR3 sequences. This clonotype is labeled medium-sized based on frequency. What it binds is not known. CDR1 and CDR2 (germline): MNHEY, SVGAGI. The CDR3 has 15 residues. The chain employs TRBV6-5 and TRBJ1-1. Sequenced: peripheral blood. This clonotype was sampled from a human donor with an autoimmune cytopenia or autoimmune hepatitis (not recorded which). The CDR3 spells CASSHDAPRNTEAFF.